This is a list of T cell receptor beta chains from one sample in a study of T cells after yellow fever vaccination. TCRdb reprocessed the 5' RACE reads with MiXCR, giving one entry per CDR3 protein. The sample lists some 250,000 distinct CDR3 sequences; more than 3.5% were seen once. Sequencing used PBMCs, obtained 15 days after the yellow fever booster vaccination. These receptors were taken from a man aged 18 to 30 who received the YFV17D yellow fever vaccine. Both conserved end residues are part of each CDR3. D genes are given only for firm matches. Not every row has a clone size; where given, it reads once, few, many or a size class.

TRBJ2-1,19,many,.,TRBV13,TGTGCCAGCAGCGTTGAGGGTCCCGAACAGGGAAATCCCTACAATGAGCAGTTCTTC,CASSVEGPEQGNPYNEQFF
TRBJ2-1,12,many,.,TRBV7-8,TGTGCCACTGGGATGTGGGGGAATGAGCAGTTCTTC,CATGMWGNEQFF
TRBJ1-4,15,many,.,TRBV10-3,TGTGCCATCGGACTCGCGGGAGGAAGCAATGAAAAACTGTTTTTT,CAIGLAGGSNEKLFF
TRBJ2-5,16,few,TRBD2,TRBV12-5,TGTGCTAGTGGCCCGACTAGCGGGGGTCCCCAAGAGACCCAGTACTTC,CASGPTSGGPQETQYF
TRBJ1-5,13,many,.,TRBV12-3/TRBV12-4,TGTGCCAGCAGTACAACAGGGTCACAGCCCCAGCATTTT,CASSTTGSQPQHF
TRBJ1-3,18,many,.,TRBV28,TGTGCCAGCAGTTCCTTACAGGGTGGAGGTTTGTCTGGAAACACCATATATTTT,CASSSLQGGGLSGNTIYF
TRBJ1-4,15,many,.,TRBV7-2,TGTGCCAGCAGCCGACGAAGGGAGGGCTGGGAAAAACTGTTTTTT,CASSRRREGWEKLFF
TRBJ2-5,16,many,TRBD2,TRBV5-1,TGCGCCAGCAGCTGGGGCCAGGGAGGGAAACAAGAGACCCAGTACTTC,CASSWGQGGKQETQYF
TRBJ2-5,14,many,.,TRBV10-3,TGTGCCATCAGTGAGTCGGTGCAGGGAGAGACCCAGTACTTC,CAISESVQGETQYF
TRBJ1-6,16,many,.,TRBV11-2,TGTGCCAGCAGGGTTAGGGGAAGCTCCTATAATTCACCCCTCCACTTT,CASRVRGSSYNSPLHF
TRBJ1-2,14,many,.,TRBV27,TGTGCCAGCAGACCAACGGACAGTAACTATGGCTACACCTTC,CASRPTDSNYGYTF
TRBJ2-7,13,many,.,TRBV13,TGTGCCACCCGAGTTCCATTCGTGGACGAGCAGTACTTC,CATRVPFVDEQYF
TRBJ2-1,15,.,TRBD2,TRBV12-3/TRBV12-4,TGTGCCTGCAGGACCGGGACTAGCGGGGGTGATGAGCAGTTCTTC,CACRTGTSGGDEQFF
TRBJ2-3,12,many,.,TRBV9,TGTGCCAGCAGCGTAGATGTAGATACGCAGTATTTT,CASSVDVDTQYF
TRBJ1-2,14,many,TRBD1,TRBV7-2,TGTGCCAGCAGCGACCCAGGGGGCGGGAATGGCTACACCTTC,CASSDPGGGNGYTF
TRBJ2-1,14,many,TRBD2,TRBV10-3,TGTGCCATCACTAGCGGGGGGGCTCTCAATGAGCAGTTCTTC,CAITSGGALNEQFF
TRBJ2-7,16,many,TRBD1,TRBV7-2,TGTGCCAGCAGCTCCCCTGGGGGGACAGGGACCTACGAGCAGTACTTC,CASSSPGGTGTYEQYF
TRBJ1-3,16,many,.,TRBV12-3/TRBV12-4,TGTGCCAGCAGCCTACAGGAGGCTCGTCTCCCCTTCCCCATATATTTT,CASSLQEARLPFPIYF
TRBJ1-3,16,many,TRBD1,TRBV7-2,TGTGCCAGCAGCTTGTTCGGGACAGGGGAAGGAAACACCATATATTTT,CASSLFGTGEGNTIYF
TRBJ2-3,16,many,TRBD2,TRBV5-4,TGTGCCAGCAGCTTCAGAAGCGGGGGGCAGACAGATACGCAGTATTTT,CASSFRSGGQTDTQYF
TRBJ1-1,14,.,.,TRBV6-2/TRBV6-3,TGTGCCAGCAGTTACGATCTAGGGGTCACTGAAGCTTTCTTT,CASSYDLGVTEAFF
TRBJ1-1,13,many,.,TRBV5-1,TGCGCCAGCAGCTTGGCAGAGAACACTGAAGCTTTCTTT,CASSLAENTEAFF
TRBJ2-3,16,many,TRBD1,TRBV10-3,TGTGCCATCAGGACAGGGGGCGCGGGATTGGCAGATACGCAGTATTTT,CAIRTGGAGLADTQYF
TRBJ1-6,14,.,TRBD1,TRBV7-2,TGTGCCAGCAGCTGGACAGGGATTAATTCACCCCTCCACTTT,CASSWTGINSPLHF
TRBJ1-5,16,many,.,TRBV21-1,TGTGCCAGCAGCAAAGTTGCTCGCAGGAGCAATCAGCCCCAGCATTTT,CASSKVARRSNQPQHF
TRBJ1-1,15,many,.,TRBV5-1,TGCGCCAGCAGCTTGGTCGGGCAGTTAAACACTGAAGCTTTCTTT,CASSLVGQLNTEAFF
TRBJ2-1,13,many,.,TRBV9,TGTGCCAGCAGCGCAACTAGCAGGGATGAGCAGTTCTTC,CASSATSRDEQFF